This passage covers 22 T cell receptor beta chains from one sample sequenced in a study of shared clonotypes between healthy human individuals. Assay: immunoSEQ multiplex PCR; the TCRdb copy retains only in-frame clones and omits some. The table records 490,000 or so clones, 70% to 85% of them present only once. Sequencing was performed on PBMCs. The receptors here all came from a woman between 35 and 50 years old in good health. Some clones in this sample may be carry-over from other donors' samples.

CDR3 amino acids: CASNPGLAGQETQYF. The CDR3 nucleotides are TGCGCCAGCAATCCGGGACTAGCGGGCCAAGAGACCCAGTACTTC. J is TRBJ2-5 and V is TRBV10-2; TRBD2 matches 12 bases. This CDR3 has 15 amino acids. Trimming removed 7 bases from V and 1 base from J; junction bases left unmatched: 4. CDR1 and CDR2 (germline): WSHSY, SAAADI.

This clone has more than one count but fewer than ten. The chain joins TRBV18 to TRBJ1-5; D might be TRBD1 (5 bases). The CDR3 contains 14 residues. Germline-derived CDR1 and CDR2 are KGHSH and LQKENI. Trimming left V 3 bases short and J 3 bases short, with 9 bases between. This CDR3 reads CASSPTDNNQPQHF. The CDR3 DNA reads TGTGCCAGCTCACCGACAGATAACAATCAGCCCCAGCATTTT.

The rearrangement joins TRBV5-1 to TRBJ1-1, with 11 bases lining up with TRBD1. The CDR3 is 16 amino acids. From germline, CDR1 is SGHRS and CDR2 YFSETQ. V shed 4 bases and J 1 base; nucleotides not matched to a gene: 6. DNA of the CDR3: TGCGCCAGCAGCCGGACAGGGGGCTGGGAGAACACTGAAGCTTTCTTT. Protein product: CASSRTGGWENTEAFF.

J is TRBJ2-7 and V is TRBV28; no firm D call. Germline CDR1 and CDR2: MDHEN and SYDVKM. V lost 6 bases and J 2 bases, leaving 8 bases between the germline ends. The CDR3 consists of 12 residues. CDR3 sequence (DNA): TGTGCCAGCAGCCCCAGAGCCTACGAGCAGTACTTC. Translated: CASSPRAYEQYF.

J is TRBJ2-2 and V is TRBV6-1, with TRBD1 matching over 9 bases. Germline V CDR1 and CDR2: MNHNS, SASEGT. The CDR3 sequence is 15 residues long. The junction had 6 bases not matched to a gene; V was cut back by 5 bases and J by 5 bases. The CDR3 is CASSTGTGRTGELFF. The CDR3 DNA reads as TGTGCCAGCAGTACCGGGACAGGGCGGACCGGGGAGCTGTTTTTT.

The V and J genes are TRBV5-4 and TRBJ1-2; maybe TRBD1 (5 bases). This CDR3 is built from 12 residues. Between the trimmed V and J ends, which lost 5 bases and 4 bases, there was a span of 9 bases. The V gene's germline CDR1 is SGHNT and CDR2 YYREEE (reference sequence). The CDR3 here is CASSADSYGYTF. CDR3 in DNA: TGTGCCAGCAGTGCCGACAGCTATGGCTACACCTTC.

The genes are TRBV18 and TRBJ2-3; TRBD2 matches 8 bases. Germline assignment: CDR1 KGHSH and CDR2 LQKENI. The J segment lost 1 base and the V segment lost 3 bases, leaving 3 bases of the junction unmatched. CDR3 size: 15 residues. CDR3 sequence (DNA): TGTGCCAGCTCACCCACTAGCGGTCGCACAGATACGCAGTATTTT. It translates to CASSPTSGRTDTQYF.

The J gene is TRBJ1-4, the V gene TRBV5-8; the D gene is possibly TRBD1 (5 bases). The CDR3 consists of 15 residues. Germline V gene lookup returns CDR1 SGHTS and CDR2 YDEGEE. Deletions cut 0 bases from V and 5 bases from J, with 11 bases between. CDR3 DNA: TGTGCCAGCAGCTTGGGAGGGGCCCTAAATGAAAAACTGTTTTTT. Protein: CASSLGGALNEKLFF.

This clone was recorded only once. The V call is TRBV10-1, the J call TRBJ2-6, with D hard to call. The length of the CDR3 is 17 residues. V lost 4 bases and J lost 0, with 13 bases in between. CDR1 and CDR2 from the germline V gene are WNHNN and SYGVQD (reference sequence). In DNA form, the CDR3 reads TGCGCCAGCAGTGCCGGTTCCGGTAGCTCTGGGGCCAACGTCCTGACTTTC. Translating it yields CASSAGSGSSGANVLTF.

The CDR3: CASSTGGIPNQPQHF. DNA for the CDR3: TGTGCCAGCAGCACTGGTGGAATTCCCAATCAGCCCCAGCATTTT. The V and J genes are TRBV5-4 and TRBJ1-5; D is unresolved. V gave up 4 bases and J gave up 3 bases, with 14 bases separating them. Germline V gene data show CDR1 as SGHNT and CDR2 as YYREEE (reference sequence). This CDR3 region has 15 residues.

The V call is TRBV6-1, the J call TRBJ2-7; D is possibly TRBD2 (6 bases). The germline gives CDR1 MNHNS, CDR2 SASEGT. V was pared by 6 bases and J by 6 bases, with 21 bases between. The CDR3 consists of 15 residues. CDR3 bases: TGTGCCAGCAGGCCTCCGGGACTGGGGCGAGGCGAGCAGTACTTC. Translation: CASRPPGLGRGEQYF.

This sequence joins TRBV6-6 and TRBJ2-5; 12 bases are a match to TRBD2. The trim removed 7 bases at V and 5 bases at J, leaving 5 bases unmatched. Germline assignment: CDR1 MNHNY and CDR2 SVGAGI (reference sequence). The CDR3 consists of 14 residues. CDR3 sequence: CASTLLAGGETQYF. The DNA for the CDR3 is TGTGCCAGCACCTTACTAGCGGGAGGTGAGACCCAGTACTTC.

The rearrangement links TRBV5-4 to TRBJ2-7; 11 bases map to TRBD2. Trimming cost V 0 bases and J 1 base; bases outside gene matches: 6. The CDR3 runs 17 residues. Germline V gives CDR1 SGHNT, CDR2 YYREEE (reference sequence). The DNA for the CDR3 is TGTGCCAGCAGCTTGGGCCAACTAGCGGGAGCTTCCTACGAGCAGTACTTC. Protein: CASSLGQLAGASYEQYF.

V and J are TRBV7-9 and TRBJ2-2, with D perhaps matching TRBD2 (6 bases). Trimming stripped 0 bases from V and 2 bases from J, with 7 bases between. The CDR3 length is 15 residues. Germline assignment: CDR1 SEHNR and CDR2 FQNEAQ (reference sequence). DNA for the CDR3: TGTGCCAGCAGCTTAGCGGGACTTAACACCGGGGAGCTGTTTTTT. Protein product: CASSLAGLNTGELFF.

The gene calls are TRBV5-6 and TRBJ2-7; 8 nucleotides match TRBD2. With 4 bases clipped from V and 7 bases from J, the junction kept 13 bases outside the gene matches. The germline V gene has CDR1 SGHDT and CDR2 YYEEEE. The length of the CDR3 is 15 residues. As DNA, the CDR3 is TGTGCCAGCAGCCCGTCCGGCGGGAGGTATCAAGAGCAGTACTTC. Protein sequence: CASSPSGGRYQEQYF.

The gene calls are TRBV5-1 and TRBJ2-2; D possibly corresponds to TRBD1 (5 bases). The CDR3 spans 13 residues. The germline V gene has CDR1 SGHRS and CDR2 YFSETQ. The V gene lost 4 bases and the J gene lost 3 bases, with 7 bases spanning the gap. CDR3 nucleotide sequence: TGCGCCAGCAGCCCAGGGTACACCGGGGAGCTGTTTTTT. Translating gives CASSPGYTGELFF.

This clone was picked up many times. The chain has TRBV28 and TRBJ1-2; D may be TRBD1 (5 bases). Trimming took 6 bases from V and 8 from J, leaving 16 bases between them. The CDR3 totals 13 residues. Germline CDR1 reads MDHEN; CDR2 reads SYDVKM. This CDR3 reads CASRSQGEEGYTF. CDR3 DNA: TGTGCCAGCAGGTCTCAGGGCGAGGAGGGCTACACCTTC.

The DNA for the CDR3 is TGTGCCAGTAGTATAGATCAAGGGCGGGAGGGCCTGTCCGGGGAGCTGTTTTTT. Protein product: CASSIDQGREGLSGELFF. This chain connects TRBV19 to TRBJ2-2; 9 positions match TRBD2. The germline gives CDR1 LNHDA, CDR2 SQIVND (reference sequence). Trimming at V came to 0 bases and at J to 6 bases, leaving 11 bases not matched to a gene. The CDR3 totals 18 residues.

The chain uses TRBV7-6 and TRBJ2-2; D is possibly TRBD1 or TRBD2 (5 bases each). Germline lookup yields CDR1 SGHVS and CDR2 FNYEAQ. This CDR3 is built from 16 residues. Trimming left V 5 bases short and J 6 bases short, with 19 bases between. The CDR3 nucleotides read TGTGCCAGCAGCCGCCGTGCCAGGGAGAGTTCCGGGGAGCTGTTTTTT. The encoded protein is CASSRRARESSGELFF.

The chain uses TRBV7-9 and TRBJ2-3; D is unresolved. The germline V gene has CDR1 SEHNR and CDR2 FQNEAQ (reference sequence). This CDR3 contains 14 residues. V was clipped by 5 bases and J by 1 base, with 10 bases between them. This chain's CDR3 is CASSPSWGTDTQYF. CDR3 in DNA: TGTGCCAGCAGCCCCTCCTGGGGCACAGATACGCAGTATTTT.

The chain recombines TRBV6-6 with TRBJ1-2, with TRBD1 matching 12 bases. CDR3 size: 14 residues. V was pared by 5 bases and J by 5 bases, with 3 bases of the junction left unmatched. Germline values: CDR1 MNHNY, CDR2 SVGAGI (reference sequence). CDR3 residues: CASSRGQGAYGYTF. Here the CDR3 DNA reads TGTGCCAGCAGTCGGGGACAGGGGGCTTATGGCTACACCTTC.

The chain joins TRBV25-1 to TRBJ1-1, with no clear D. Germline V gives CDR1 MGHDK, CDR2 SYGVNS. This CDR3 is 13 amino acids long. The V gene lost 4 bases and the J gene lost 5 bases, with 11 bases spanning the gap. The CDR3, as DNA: TGTGCCAGCAGTGTCGGGCCGGTTACTGAAGCTTTCTTT. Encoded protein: CASSVGPVTEAFF.